This T cell receptor (beta chain) was captured by sequencing in a study of PD-L1 blockade in urothelial cancer. For the study at large: Blood gave a median about 140,000 T cells.

The germline V gene encodes CDR1 MNHEY and CDR2 SVGAGI. CDR3 length: 15 residues. Trimming shortened V by 2 bases and J by 1 base, and 11 bases separated the two germline ends. As for this clone: Its specificity is unknown. Other DNA variants within this sample encode the same CDR3.

Findings and caveats of the study: Blood clones associated with the tumor expanded more at 3 weeks in durable-benefit patients.

Each PCR received spiked synthetic TCR analog templates. Libraries were prepared by immunoSEQ multiplex PCR; TCRdb keeps only in-frame clonotypes and omits some of them. The sample shows under 130,000 clones, around 85% of them seen only once. The clonotype comes from a man aged 45-65 years with urothelial cancer. J is TRBJ1-1 and V is TRBV6-5, with D possibly TRBD1 on 5 matching bases. Sequences were derived from PBMCs, sampled around atezolizumab (anti-PD-L1) treatment. The chain's CDR3 is CASSYSWQGNTEAFF. The CDR3 nucleotides are TGTGCCAGCAGTTACAGCTGGCAGGGGAACACTGAAGCTTTCTTT.